This T cell receptor beta chain was found in a study of T-cell memory formation after mild COVID-19. Study as a whole: Most TCR clusters belonged to a single donor. Study findings and constraints: CD4/CD8 balance held among clones contracting day 15 to 85, and later expanders leaned CD4+. Day 37-peaking second-wave clones had unconfirmed SARS-CoV-2 specificity.

With constant-segment primers, 5'RACE yielded cDNA libraries of TCR alpha and TCR beta that carried sample barcodes and UMIs. TCRdb re-called the 5' RACE reads through MiXCR, storing one row per CDR3 protein. The sample includes about 160,000 distinct CDR3 sequences, around a third seen only once; the top ten take around 12%. Per the germline V gene, CDR1 is SGDLS and CDR2 is YYNGEE. J gave up 4 bases and V 3 bases, and 9 bases lay outside the gene matches. The CDR3 sequence is 17 residues long. As regards this clonotype: As yet, its antigen is unknown.

The sample consisted of PBMCs or a T cell subset sorted from them (not recorded which). The clonotype originates from an adult woman who had mild COVID-19 (a few samples of this study predate the infection). Cell type and time point are not known. This chain links TRBV9 with TRBJ2-2, with TRBD1 identical over 10 bases. CDR3 in DNA: TGTGCCAGCAGCGCCCCGACCGGGACAGGGGTCACCGGGGAGCTGTTTTTT. Encoded protein: CASSAPTGTGVTGELFF.